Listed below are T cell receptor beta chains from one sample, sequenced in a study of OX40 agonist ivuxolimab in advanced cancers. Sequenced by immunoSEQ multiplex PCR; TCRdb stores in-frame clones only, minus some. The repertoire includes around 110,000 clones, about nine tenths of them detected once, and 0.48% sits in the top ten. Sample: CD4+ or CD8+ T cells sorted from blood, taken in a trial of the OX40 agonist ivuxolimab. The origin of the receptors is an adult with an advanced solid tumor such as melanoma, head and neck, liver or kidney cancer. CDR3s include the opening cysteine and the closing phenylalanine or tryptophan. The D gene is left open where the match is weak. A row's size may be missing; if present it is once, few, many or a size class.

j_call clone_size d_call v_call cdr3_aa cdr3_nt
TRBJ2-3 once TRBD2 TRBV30 CAWRSSGGTDTQYF TGTGCCTGGAGGAGCAGCGGGGGAACCGATACGCAGTATTTT
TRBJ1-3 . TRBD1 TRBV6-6 CASSSGQGGSTIYF TGTGCCAGCAGTTCGGGACAGGGGGGCAGCACCATATATTTT
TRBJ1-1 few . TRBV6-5 CASSTGGRFNTEAFF TGTGCCAGCAGTACCGGAGGCAGATTCAACACTGAAGCTTTCTTT
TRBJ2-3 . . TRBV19 CASSDWRISTDTQYF TGTGCCAGTAGTGACTGGAGGATTAGCACAGATACGCAGTATTTT
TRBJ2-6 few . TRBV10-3 CATWGTVSGANVLTF TGTGCCACCTGGGGCACAGTTTCTGGGGCCAACGTCCTGACTTTC
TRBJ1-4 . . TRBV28 CASSADPTNEKLFF TGTGCCAGCAGCGCAGACCCAACTAATGAAAAACTGTTTTTT
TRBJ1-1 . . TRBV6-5 CASSSTLRANTEAFF TGTGCCAGCAGTTCCACCCTTAGGGCGAACACTGAAGCTTTCTTT
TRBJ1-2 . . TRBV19 CASSMTAQGTYGYTF TGTGCCAGTAGTATGACGGCGCAGGGCACCTATGGCTACACCTTC
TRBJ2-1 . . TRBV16 CASSQFVGDGHEQFF TGTGCCAGCAGCCAATTTGTCGGCGACGGTCATGAGCAGTTCTTC
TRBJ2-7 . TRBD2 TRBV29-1 CSAGGSPYEQYF TGCAGCGCCGGGGGGAGCCCCTACGAGCAGTACTTC
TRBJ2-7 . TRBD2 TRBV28 CASSSWTSSYEQYF TGTGCCAGCAGTTCGTGGACTAGTTCCTACGAGCAGTACTTC
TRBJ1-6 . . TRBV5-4 CASSLVGGRDSPLHF TGTGCCAGCAGCTTGGTCGGGGGGCGGGATTCACCCCTCCACTTT